The rows below give T cell receptor beta chains drawn from one sample of a study of T cell responses to AZD1222 COVID-19 vaccine. TCRdb's copy holds only in-frame clones and misses some; the assay was immunoSEQ multiplex PCR. Counted here are roughly 99,000 clones, 75% to 90% occurring once; the ten biggest clones make up 3.5% to 4.5%. Sequenced here: peripheral blood, sampled on day 0 of AZD1222 vaccination. These TCRs come from an adult in good health. Both conserved end residues are part of each CDR3. D genes are given only for firm matches. Not every row has a clone size; where given, it reads once, few, many or a size class.

d_call	j_call	clone_size	v_call	cdr3_nt	cdr3_aa
TRBD1	TRBJ1-3	NA	TRBV28	TGTGCCAGCAGGCACGGGGGGACAGCTGGAAACACCATATATTTT	CASRHGGTAGNTIYF
TRBD1	TRBJ1-5	NA	TRBV30	TGTGCCTGGAGTGTACAGGGGGATCAGCCCCAGCATTTT	CAWSVQGDQPQHF
NA	TRBJ1-3	NA	TRBV6-5	TGTGCCAGCAGTTACTATACTCCCTCTGGAAACACCATATATTTT	CASSYYTPSGNTIYF
NA	TRBJ2-1	NA	TRBV4-3	TGCGCCAGCAGCCAAGCTGGCAAATTCAATGAGCAGTTCTTC	CASSQAGKFNEQFF
NA	TRBJ2-3	once	TRBV6-7	TGTGCCAGCAGTTACCTCTGGGGAGATACGCAGTATTTT	CASSYLWGDTQYF
NA	TRBJ1-6	once	TRBV27	TGTGCCAGCACGCTCGCCAGCTCCTATAATTCACCCCTCCACTTT	CASTLASSYNSPLHF
NA	TRBJ1-2	NA	TRBV5-8	TGTGCCAGGAGGGGCCTCTACTATGGCTACACCTTC	CARRGLYYGYTF
NA	TRBJ2-7	NA	TRBV11-2	TGTGCCAGCGGCGGGACAATCTACGAGCAGTACTTC	CASGGTIYEQYF
NA	TRBJ1-2	NA	TRBV19	TGTGCCACCCTGGAAGGAGAATACTATGGCTACACCTTC	CATLEGEYYGYTF
TRBD1	TRBJ1-2	NA	TRBV5-1	TGCGCCAGCAGCCTGGACAGGGGGTCTGGCTACACCTTC	CASSLDRGSGYTF
NA	TRBJ1-5	few	TRBV15	TGTGCCACCAGCAGAGAAGGGGGTCCGATGATCAATCAGCCCCAGCATTTT	CATSREGGPMINQPQHF
NA	TRBJ2-7	NA	TRBV11-2	TGTGCCAGCAGCTTATCAGGGCGTCTATACGAGCAGTACTTC	CASSLSGRLYEQYF
TRBD2	TRBJ2-3	few	TRBV4-2	TGTGCCAGCAGCCTTAGTGTTGGCGGGGGTAGCACAGATACGCAGTATTTT	CASSLSVGGGSTDTQYF
TRBD2	TRBJ2-7	NA	TRBV7-9	TGTGCCAGCAGCTTAATGCGGGAGGCCCTCCGCGGGTCCTACGAGCAGTACTTC	CASSLMREALRGSYEQYF
TRBD2	TRBJ2-3	NA	TRBV2	TGTGCCAGCAGTTTCCTAGCGGGGGGCACAGATACGCAGTATTTT	CASSFLAGGTDTQYF
NA	TRBJ2-3	NA	TRBV19	TGTGCCAGTAGTATAGGGGCACCCACAGATACGCAGTATTTT	CASSIGAPTDTQYF
NA	TRBJ1-6	NA	TRBV19	TGTGCCAGTAGTCGGCGGACGGACCCCAGAAGCTCCTATAATTCACCCCTCCACTTT	CASSRRTDPRSSYNSPLHF
NA	TRBJ1-4	NA	TRBV9	TGTGCCAGCAGCGGAGGGCAGGGTGGTGAAAAACTGTTTTTT	CASSGGQGGEKLFF
NA	TRBJ2-7	NA	TRBV15	TGTGCCACCAGCACTAGACAGACTCGTTCCTACGAGCAGTACTTC	CATSTRQTRSYEQYF